A selection of T cell receptor beta chains follows, all from one sample in a study of T cell responses to AZD1222 COVID-19 vaccine. Profiled with immunoSEQ multiplex PCR; TCRdb holds only in-frame clones, not every one. The sample records roughly 100,000 clones, roughly nine tenths being singletons. The source material was peripheral blood, sampled on day 0 of AZD1222 vaccination. The origin of the receptors is an adult in good health. CDR3s include the opening cysteine and the closing phenylalanine or tryptophan. A D gene is named only where the DNA matches it firmly. Clone size, where shown, is once, few, many, or a class for clones that have expanded.

v_gene	d_gene	j_gene	abundance	CDR3aa	CDR3nt
TRBV10-3	TRBD1	TRBJ1-4	.	CAISEAGTGLGNEKLFF	TGTGCCATCAGTGAGGCCGGGACAGGCTTGGGTAATGAAAAACTGTTTTTT
TRBV9	.	TRBJ2-5	.	CASSVRHGETQYF	TGTGCCAGCAGCGTAAGGCACGGGGAGACCCAGTACTTC
TRBV7-7	.	TRBJ2-7	once	CASSFNPESYEQYF	TGTGCTAGCAGCTTCAATCCGGAATCCTACGAGCAGTACTTC
TRBV5-1	TRBD1	TRBJ1-4	.	CASSQGGTNEKLFF	TGCGCCAGCAGCCAGGGGGGAACTAATGAAAAACTGTTTTTT
TRBV28	TRBD2	TRBJ2-1	.	CASSKGLAGPRYNNEQFF	TGTGCCAGCAGTAAGGGACTAGCGGGCCCCCGATATAACAATGAGCAGTTCTTC
TRBV20-1	TRBD1	TRBJ2-5	.	CSANRGETQYF	TGCAGTGCCAACAGGGGAGAGACCCAGTACTTC
TRBV27	.	TRBJ2-1	.	CASSPGTGGGNEQFF	TGTGCCAGCAGCCCGGGAACAGGGGGGGGGAATGAGCAGTTCTTC
TRBV7-2	.	TRBJ1-2	.	CASSFPGVNYGYTF	TGTGCCAGCAGCTTCCCAGGGGTTAACTATGGCTACACCTTC
TRBV5-1	.	TRBJ1-1	.	CASSLAGTANTEAFF	TGCGCCAGCAGCTTGGCCGGGACGGCGAACACTGAAGCTTTCTTT
TRBV6-4	.	TRBJ2-2	few	CASRIGANTGELFF	TGTGCCAGCAGGATCGGGGCGAACACCGGGGAGCTGTTTTTT
TRBV6-1	.	TRBJ1-6	.	CASSEQGSDSPLHF	TGTGCCAGCAGTGAGCAAGGGTCGGATTCACCCCTCCACTTT
TRBV7-2	.	TRBJ2-7	.	CASSFTRYEQYF	TGTGCCAGCAGTTTCACCCGATACGAGCAGTACTTC
TRBV7-9	.	TRBJ2-5	.	CASSLGGAKQETQYF	TGTGCCAGCAGCTTAGGGGGCGCGAAACAAGAGACCCAGTACTTC
TRBV5-8	TRBD1	TRBJ1-2	.	CASTQGLNGYTF	TGTGCCAGCACACAGGGGCTGAATGGCTACACCTTC
TRBV6-5	TRBD1	TRBJ2-1	.	CASTSGTGGFDEQFF	TGTGCCAGCACCTCCGGGACAGGGGGCTTTGATGAGCAGTTCTTC
TRBV9	.	TRBJ1-6	.	CASSVGQYNSPLHF	TGTGCCAGCAGCGTAGGACAGTATAATTCACCCCTCCACTTT
TRBV3-1/TRBV3-2	.	TRBJ1-1	.	CASSPETGVSNTEAFF	TGTGCCAGCAGCCCCGAGACGGGGGTCTCGAACACTGAAGCTTTCTTT
TRBV2	TRBD2	TRBJ2-1	.	CASSLRLAGGLGSYNEQFF	TGTGCCAGCAGCCTCCGACTAGCGGGAGGTCTTGGTTCCTACAATGAGCAGTTCTTC
TRBV6-2/TRBV6-3	TRBD2	TRBJ2-5	.	CASSSTSGGFQETQYF	TGTGCCAGCAGTTCGACTAGCGGGGGGTTCCAAGAGACCCAGTACTTC
TRBV6-2/TRBV6-3	.	TRBJ2-2	few	CASSYAVGELFF	TGTGCCAGCAGTTACGCCGTCGGGGAGCTGTTTTTT
TRBV7-8	.	TRBJ2-7	.	CASSLGLANYEQYF	TGTGCCAGCAGCTTAGGTCTAGCCAACTACGAGCAGTACTTC
TRBV6-2/TRBV6-3	.	TRBJ2-2	.	CASSRGAGELFF	TGTGCCAGCAGTAGAGGGGCCGGGGAGCTGTTTTTT
TRBV27	.	TRBJ2-7	.	CASSLLQGYEQYF	TGTGCCAGCAGTTTATTACAGGGATACGAGCAGTACTTC
TRBV27	TRBD1	TRBJ1-2	.	CASSWGQGGYGYTF	TGTGCCAGCAGCTGGGGACAGGGTGGCTATGGCTACACCTTC
TRBV19	.	TRBJ2-1	.	CASSTTPHEQFF	TGTGCCAGTAGTACCACCCCCCACGAGCAGTTCTTC
TRBV5-1	TRBD1	TRBJ1-1	.	CASSASGGGTEAFF	TGCGCCAGCAGCGCGTCAGGGGGAGGAACTGAAGCTTTCTTT
TRBV6-5	.	TRBJ1-2	.	CASSLGTEPNYGYTF	TGTGCCAGCAGTCTAGGGACCGAACCTAACTATGGCTACACCTTC
TRBV28	TRBD1	TRBJ1-5	once	CASSPTGSGQPQHF	TGTGCCAGCAGTCCGACAGGGTCGGGTCAGCCCCAGCATTTT
TRBV1	.	TRBJ2-1	.	CTSSQDLGRHSYNEQFF	TGCACCAGCAGCCAAGATCTTGGACGCCACTCCTACAATGAGCAGTTCTTC
TRBV7-2	.	TRBJ1-2	.	CASSFPGNYGYTF	TGTGCCAGCAGCTTCCCAGGAAACTATGGCTACACCTTC
TRBV5-1	.	TRBJ2-5	.	CASSLAKGVQETQYF	TGCGCCAGCAGCTTGGCAAAGGGGGTTCAAGAGACCCAGTACTTC
TRBV7-8	TRBD1	TRBJ2-7	.	CASSPPGTGRHEQYF	TGTGCCAGCAGCCCACCCGGGACAGGGAGACACGAGCAGTACTTC
TRBV10-3	TRBD2	TRBJ2-1	once	CAISLGSGVYNEQFF	TGTGCCATCAGCCTCGGGAGCGGGGTCTACAATGAGCAGTTCTTC
TRBV12-3/TRBV12-4	.	TRBJ1-1	.	CASSPMNTEAFF	TGTGCCAGCAGCCCCATGAACACTGAAGCTTTCTTT
TRBV7-2	.	TRBJ1-5	.	CASSFSGGDEPQHF	TGTGCCAGCAGCTTCAGCGGGGGAGATGAGCCCCAGCATTTT
TRBV4-1	TRBD1	TRBJ1-1	.	CASSQAGTGPMNTEAFF	TGCGCCAGCAGCCAAGCCGGGACAGGGCCTATGAACACTGAAGCTTTCTTT
TRBV6-2/TRBV6-3	.	TRBJ1-1	.	CASSQANTEAFF	TGTGCCAGCAGCCAAGCGAACACTGAAGCTTTCTTT
TRBV2	.	TRBJ1-5	.	CASSDTGLNQPQHF	TGTGCCAGCAGTGACACGGGGTTGAATCAGCCCCAGCATTTT